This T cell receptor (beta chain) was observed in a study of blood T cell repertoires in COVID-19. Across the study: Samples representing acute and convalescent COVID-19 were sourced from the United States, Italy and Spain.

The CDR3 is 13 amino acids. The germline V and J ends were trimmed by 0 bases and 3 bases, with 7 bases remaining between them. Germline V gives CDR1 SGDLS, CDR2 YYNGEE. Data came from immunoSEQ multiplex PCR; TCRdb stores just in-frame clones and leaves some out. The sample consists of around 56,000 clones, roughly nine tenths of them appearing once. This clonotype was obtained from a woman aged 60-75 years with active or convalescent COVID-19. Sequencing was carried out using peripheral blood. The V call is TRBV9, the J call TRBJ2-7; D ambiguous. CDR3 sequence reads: CASSVGGSYEQYF. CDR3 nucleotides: TGTGCCAGCAGCGTAGGAGGCAGCTACGAGCAGTACTTC.